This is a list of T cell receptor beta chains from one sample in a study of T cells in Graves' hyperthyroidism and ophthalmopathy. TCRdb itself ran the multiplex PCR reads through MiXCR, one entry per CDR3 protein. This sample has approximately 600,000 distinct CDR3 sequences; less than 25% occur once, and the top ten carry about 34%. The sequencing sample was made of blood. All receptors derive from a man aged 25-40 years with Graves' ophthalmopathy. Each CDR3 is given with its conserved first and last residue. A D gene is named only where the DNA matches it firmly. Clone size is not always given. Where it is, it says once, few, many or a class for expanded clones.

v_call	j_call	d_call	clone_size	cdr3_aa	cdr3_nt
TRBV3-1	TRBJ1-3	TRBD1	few	CASSRKSQTGETSGNTIYF	TGTGCCAGCAGCCGAAAATCCCAGACAGGGGAGACATCTGGAAACACCATATATTTT
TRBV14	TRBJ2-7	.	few	CASSQVANRVYEQYF	TGTGCCAGCAGCCAAGTGGCCAACAGGGTCTACGAGCAGTACTTC
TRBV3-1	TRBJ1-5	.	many	CASSGQHNQPQHF	TGTGCCAGCAGTGGACAGCACAATCAGCCCCAGCATTTT
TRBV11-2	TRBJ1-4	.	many	CASSLAPMKLFF	TGTGCCAGCAGCTTAGCTCCAATGAAACTGTTTTTT
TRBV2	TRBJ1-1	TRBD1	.	CASSLGGAGGWTEAFF	TGTGCCAGCAGTCTAGGGGGAGCAGGGGGCTGGACTGAAGCTTTCTTT
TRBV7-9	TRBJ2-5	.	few	CASSSLPEDAGSPQYF	TGTGCCAGCAGCTCGCTACCCGAGGACGCGGGGTCGCCCCAGTACTTC
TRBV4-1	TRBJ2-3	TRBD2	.	CASSLLLAGEIDTQYF	TGCGCCAGCAGTCTCCTACTAGCGGGAGAAATAGATACGCAGTATTTT
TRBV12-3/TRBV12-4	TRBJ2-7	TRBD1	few	CASSRGGRGYEQYF	TGTGCCAGCAGCCGAGGGGGCCGAGGCTACGAGCAGTACTTC
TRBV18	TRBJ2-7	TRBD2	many	CASSPPMGLVSYEQYF	TGTGCCAGCTCACCACCAATGGGACTAGTCTCCTACGAGCAGTACTTC
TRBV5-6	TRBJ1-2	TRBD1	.	CASSSLRQGGMRTF	TGTGCCAGCAGCTCCCTGAGGCAGGGGGGAATGAGGACCTTC
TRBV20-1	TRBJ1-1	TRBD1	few	CSARTGGAWTEAFF	TGCAGTGCCCGTACAGGGGGCGCGTGGACTGAAGCTTTCTTT
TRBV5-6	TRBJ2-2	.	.	CASSFSGGPWRSGELFF	TGTGCCAGCAGCTTTTCGGGCGGGCCATGGAGATCCGGGGAGCTGTTTTTT
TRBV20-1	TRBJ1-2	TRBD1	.	CSARGQAGGPDGYTF	TGCAGTGCTAGAGGGCAGGCAGGGGGCCCCGATGGCTACACCTTC
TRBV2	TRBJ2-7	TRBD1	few	CASTGRDRPYEQYF	TGTGCCAGCACTGGACGGGACAGACCCTACGAGCAGTACTTC
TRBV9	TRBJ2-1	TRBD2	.	CASSGAGGGDEQFF	TGTGCCAGCAGCGGCGCGGGAGGGGGTGATGAGCAGTTCTTC
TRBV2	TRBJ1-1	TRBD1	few	CASTSTGVHTEAFF	TGTGCCAGCACATCAACAGGGGTCCACACTGAAGCTTTCTTT
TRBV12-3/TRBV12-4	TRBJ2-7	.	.	CARRTWEGSYEQYF	TGTGCCAGAAGGACGTGGGAAGGTTCCTACGAGCAGTACTTC
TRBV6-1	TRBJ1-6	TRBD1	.	CASRQGQGGSPLHF	TGTGCCAGCAGACAAGGACAGGGTGGATCACCCCTCCACTTT
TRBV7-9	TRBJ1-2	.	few	CASSPSGALGYTF	TGTGCCAGCAGCCCCTCGGGGGCGCTGGGCTACACCTTC
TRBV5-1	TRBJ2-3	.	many	CASSLAVTQYF	TGCGCCAGCAGCTTGGCTGTTACGCAGTATTTT
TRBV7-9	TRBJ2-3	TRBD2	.	CASSYREGTSTQYF	TGTGCCAGCAGCTATAGGGAGGGGACCAGTACGCAGTATTTT
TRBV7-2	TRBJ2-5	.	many	CASSTTTTQSLETQYF	TGTGCCAGCAGCACGACTACCACCCAATCTTTAGAGACCCAGTACTTC
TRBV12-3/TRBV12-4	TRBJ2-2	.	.	CASTLKGGSNTGELFF	TGTGCCAGCACCCTAAAGGGAGGATCGAACACCGGGGAGCTGTTTTTT
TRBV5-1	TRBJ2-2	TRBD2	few	CASSVALAPGELFF	TGTGCCAGCAGCGTAGCACTAGCGCCCGGGGAGCTGTTTTTT
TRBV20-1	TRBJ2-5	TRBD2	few	CSARGLPRTSGIRETQYF	TGCAGTGCTAGAGGGTTACCACGGACTAGCGGGATTCGGGAGACCCAGTACTTC
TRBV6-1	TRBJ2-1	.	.	CASGPEQFF	TGTGCCAGCGGCCCTGAGCAGTTCTTC
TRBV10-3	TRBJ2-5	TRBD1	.	CASQGGGQGRIRSETQYF	TGTGCCTCCCAGGGGGGGGGACAGGGAAGAATCAGAAGTGAGACCCAGTACTTC
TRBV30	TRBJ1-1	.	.	CAWTLQGGTEAFF	TGTGCCTGGACCCTCCAGGGTGGCACTGAAGCTTTCTTT
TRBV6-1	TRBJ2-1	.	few	CASDLDNEQFF	TGTGCCAGCGATTTGGACAATGAGCAGTTCTTC
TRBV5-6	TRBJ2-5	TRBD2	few	CASSSPGTSGEETQYF	TGTGCCAGCAGCTCGCCTGGGACTAGCGGAGAAGAGACCCAGTACTTC
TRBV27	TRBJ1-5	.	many	CASSKLGTPIRNQPQHF	TGTGCCAGCAGTAAATTGGGGACACCGATCAGGAATCAGCCCCAGCATTTT
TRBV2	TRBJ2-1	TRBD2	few	CAIDAGEDNEQFF	TGTGCCATCGACGCGGGAGAAGACAATGAGCAGTTCTTC
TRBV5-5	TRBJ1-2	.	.	CASSLGGGWNYGYTF	TGTGCCAGCAGCTTGGGTGGGGGCTGGAACTATGGCTACACCTTC
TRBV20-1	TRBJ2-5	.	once	CSGIKEGAETQYF	TGCAGTGGAATTAAGGAGGGGGCAGAGACCCAGTACTTC
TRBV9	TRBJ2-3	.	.	CASSVGQATGRTNTQYF	TGTGCCAGCAGCGTAGGACAGGCGACAGGTCGAACAAATACGCAGTATTTT
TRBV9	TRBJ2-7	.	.	CASSVGPVGAAYEQYF	TGTGCCAGCAGCGTAGGGCCTGTGGGAGCTGCCTACGAGCAGTACTTC
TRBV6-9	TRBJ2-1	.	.	CASSYGTSYNEQFF	TGTGCCAGCAGTTATGGCACTTCCTACAATGAGCAGTTCTTC
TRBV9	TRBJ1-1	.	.	CASSVGEGVNTEAFF	TGTGCCAGCAGCGTAGGGGAGGGGGTGAACACTGAAGCTTTCTTT
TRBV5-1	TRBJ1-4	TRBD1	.	CASSLWSEGAGEKLFF	TGCGCCAGCAGCTTGTGGAGTGAGGGGGCAGGTGAAAAACTGTTTTTT
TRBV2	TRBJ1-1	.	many	CASTYTLGLEAFF	TGTGCCAGCACTTACACCCTGGGGCTTGAAGCTTTCTTT
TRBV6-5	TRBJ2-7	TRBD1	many	CASSYSHARTGSYEQYF	TGTGCCAGCAGTTACTCCCACGCTCGGACAGGAAGCTACGAGCAGTACTTC
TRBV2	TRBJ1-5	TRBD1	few	CASAQGEGNQPQHF	TGTGCCAGCGCCCAGGGGGAAGGCAATCAGCCCCAGCATTTT
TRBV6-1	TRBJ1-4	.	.	CASSLWPTRATNEKLFF	TGTGCCAGCAGCCTATGGCCCACCAGGGCAACTAATGAAAAACTGTTTTTT
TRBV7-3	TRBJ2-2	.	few	CASSPPRKNTGELFF	TGTGCCAGCAGCCCCCCCCGGAAAAACACCGGGGAGCTGTTTTTT
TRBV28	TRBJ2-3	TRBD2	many	CASSSELAGGLSTDTQYF	TGTGCCAGCAGTTCCGAACTAGCGGGAGGCCTTAGCACAGATACGCAGTATTTT
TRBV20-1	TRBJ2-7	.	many	CSATRTGSSYEQYF	TGCAGTGCTACCCGGACTGGCAGCTCCTACGAGCAGTACTTC
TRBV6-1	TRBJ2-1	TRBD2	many	CASRRPGLGNNEQFF	TGTGCCAGCAGACGTCCGGGACTAGGGAACAATGAGCAGTTCTTC
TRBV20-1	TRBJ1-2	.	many	CSASLPQRTYGYTF	TGCAGTGCTAGTCTCCCACAGCGCACCTATGGCTACACCTTC
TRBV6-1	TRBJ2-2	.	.	CASSDPSVTNTGELFF	TGTGCCAGCAGTGACCCATCGGTAACGAACACCGGGGAGCTGTTTTTT
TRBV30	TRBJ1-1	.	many	CALNRVATEAFF	TGTGCCTTGAACAGGGTGGCCACTGAAGCTTTCTTT
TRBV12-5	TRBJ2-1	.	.	CASALSGHNEQFF	TGTGCTAGCGCCCTCTCGGGCCACAATGAGCAGTTCTTC
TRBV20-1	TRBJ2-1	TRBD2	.	CSGSGGSYNEQFF	TGCAGTGGTAGCGGGGGCTCCTACAATGAGCAGTTCTTC
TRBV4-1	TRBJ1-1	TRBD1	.	CASSRQSSGTGANLNTEAFF	TGCGCCAGCAGCCGCCAATCATCCGGGACAGGGGCCAACCTGAACACTGAAGCTTTCTTT
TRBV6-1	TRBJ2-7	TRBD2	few	CASSTGTKSYEQYF	TGTGCCAGCAGCACCGGGACTAAATCCTACGAGCAGTACTTC
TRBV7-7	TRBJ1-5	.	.	CASSLGPYQPQHF	TGTGCTAGCAGCTTAGGCCCTTACCAGCCCCAGCATTTT
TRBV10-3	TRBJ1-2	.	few	CAIREGLGYGYTF	TGTGCCATCAGGGAGGGGCTTGGCTATGGCTACACCTTC
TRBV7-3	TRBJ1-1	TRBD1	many	CASSAQGVTEAFF	TGTGCCAGCAGCGCTCAGGGGGTCACTGAAGCTTTCTTT